The rows below give T cell receptor beta chains drawn from one sample of a study of blood T cell repertoires in COVID-19. Assay: immunoSEQ multiplex PCR; the TCRdb copy retains only in-frame clones and omits some. The repertoire holds some 260,000 clones, with approximately 90% as singletons. The material sequenced was peripheral blood. All receptors come from a woman between 40 and 55 years old who had recovered from COVID-19. The CDR3 runs from the conserved cysteine through the conserved F or W. The D gene is left open where the match is weak. Where a row states a size, it is once, few, many or the class of an expanded clone; other rows omit it.

j_call	clone_size	v_call	d_call	cdr3_aa	cdr3_nt
TRBJ1-2	-	TRBV19	TRBD1	CASSIEDRGGYTF	TGTGCCAGTAGTATCGAGGACAGGGGTGGCTACACCTTC
TRBJ1-2	-	TRBV6-5	-	CARLSKGGDYGYTF	TGTGCCCGCCTATCAAAAGGAGGGGACTATGGCTACACCTTC
TRBJ2-7	-	TRBV7-2	TRBD2	CASSLGTSGIYEQYF	TGTGCCAGCAGCTTAGGGACTAGCGGGATCTACGAGCAGTACTTC
TRBJ2-7	-	TRBV6-5	TRBD1	CATQAGQGPSEQYF	TGTGCCACTCAGGCAGGACAGGGACCAAGCGAGCAGTACTTC
TRBJ1-5	-	TRBV18	-	CASSLTVSNQPQHF	TGTGCCAGCTCACTGACAGTTTCCAATCAGCCCCAGCATTTT
TRBJ2-6	-	TRBV7-9	TRBD1	CASSLTGQGAGANVLTF	TGTGCCAGCAGCTTAACGGGCCAGGGGGCTGGGGCCAACGTCCTGACTTTC
TRBJ1-6	-	TRBV6-1	-	CASSEVRNSPLHF	TGTGCCAGCAGTGAAGTTAGAAATTCACCCCTCCACTTT
TRBJ2-7	-	TRBV2	TRBD1	CASHSPGQPYEQYF	TGTGCCAGCCACTCGCCGGGACAGCCTTACGAGCAGTACTTC
TRBJ2-7	-	TRBV6-2/TRBV6-3	-	CASSPNTGPEQYF	TGTGCCAGCAGCCCCAATACAGGGCCCGAGCAGTACTTC
TRBJ2-1	few	TRBV2	TRBD2	CASGGRLAGPNEQFF	TGTGCCAGCGGGGGAAGGCTAGCGGGACCCAATGAGCAGTTCTTC
TRBJ2-7	-	TRBV19	-	CASSSRPTGGDYEQYF	TGTGCCAGTAGTTCCCGACCGACCGGGGGAGATTACGAGCAGTACTTC
TRBJ1-2	-	TRBV7-2	TRBD1	CASSLEGQGYGYTF	TGTGCCAGCAGCTTAGAGGGACAGGGATATGGCTACACCTTC
TRBJ2-2	-	TRBV4-1	-	CASRRSGDRAGELFF	TGCGCCAGCAGGCGTTCGGGGGATAGGGCCGGGGAGCTGTTTTTT
TRBJ2-3	-	TRBV4-3	TRBD2	CASSHQLAGPTDTQYF	TGCGCCAGCAGCCACCAATTAGCGGGACCCACAGATACGCAGTATTTT